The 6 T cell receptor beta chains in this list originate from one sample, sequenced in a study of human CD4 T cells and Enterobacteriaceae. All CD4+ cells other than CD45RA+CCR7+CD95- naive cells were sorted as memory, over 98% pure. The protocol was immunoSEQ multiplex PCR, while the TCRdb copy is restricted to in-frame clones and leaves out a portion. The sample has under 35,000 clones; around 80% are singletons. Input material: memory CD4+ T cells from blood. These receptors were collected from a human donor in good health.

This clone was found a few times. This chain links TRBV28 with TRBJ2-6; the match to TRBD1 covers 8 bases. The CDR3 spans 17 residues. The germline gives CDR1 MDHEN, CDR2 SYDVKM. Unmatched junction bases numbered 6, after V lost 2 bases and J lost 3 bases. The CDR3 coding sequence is TGTGCCAGCAGTTTAAGGCAGGGGGCTTATGGGGCCAACGTCCTGACTTTC. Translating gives CASSLRQGAYGANVLTF.

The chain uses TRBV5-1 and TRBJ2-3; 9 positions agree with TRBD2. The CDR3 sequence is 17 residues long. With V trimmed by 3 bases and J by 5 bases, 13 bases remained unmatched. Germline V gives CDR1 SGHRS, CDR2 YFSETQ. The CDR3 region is CASSWTVAGGPGDTQYF. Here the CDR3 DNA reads TGCGCCAGCAGCTGGACCGTGGCGGGAGGGCCCGGAGATACGCAGTATTTT.

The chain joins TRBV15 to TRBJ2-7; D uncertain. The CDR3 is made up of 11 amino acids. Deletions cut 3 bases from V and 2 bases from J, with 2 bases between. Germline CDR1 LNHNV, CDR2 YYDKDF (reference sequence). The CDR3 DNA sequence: TGTGCCACCAGCAGTACCTACGAGCAGTACTTC. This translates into CATSSTYEQYF.

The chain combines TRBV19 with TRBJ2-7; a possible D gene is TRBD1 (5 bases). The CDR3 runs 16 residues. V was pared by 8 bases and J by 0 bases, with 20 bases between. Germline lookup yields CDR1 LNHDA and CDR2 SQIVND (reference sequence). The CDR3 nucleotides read TGTGCCAGTTCCCGGAGAATAGACAGTAGCTCCTACGAGCAGTACTTC. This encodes CASSRRIDSSSYEQYF.

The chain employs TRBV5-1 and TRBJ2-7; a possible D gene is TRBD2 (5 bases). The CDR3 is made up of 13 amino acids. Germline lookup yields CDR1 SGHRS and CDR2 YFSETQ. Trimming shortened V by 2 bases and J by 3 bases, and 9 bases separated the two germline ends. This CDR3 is CASSFSGVYEQYF. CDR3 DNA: TGCGCCAGCAGCTTCTCCGGGGTCTACGAGCAGTACTTC.

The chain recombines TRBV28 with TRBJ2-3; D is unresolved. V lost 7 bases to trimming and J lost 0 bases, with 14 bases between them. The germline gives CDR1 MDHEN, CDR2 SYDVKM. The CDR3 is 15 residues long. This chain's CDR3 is CASKRGDTSTDTQYF. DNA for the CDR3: TGTGCCAGCAAACGAGGAGATACTAGCACAGATACGCAGTATTTT. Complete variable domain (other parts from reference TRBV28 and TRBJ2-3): DVKVTQSSRYLVKRTGEKVFLECVQDMDHENMFWYRQDPGLGLRLIYFSYDVKMKEKGDIPEGYSVSREKKERFSLILESASTNQTSMYLCASKRGDTSTDTQYFGPGTRLTVL.